The entry below describes one TCR beta chain. Its antigen remains undetermined. There are no base qualities to consult, and no much larger clone falls within one base. The sample belongs to a study of T cell changes during pregnancy in multiple sclerosis (dated by TCRdb to 2018 to 2020). Study-level background: Changes in the T cell repertoire over the course of pregnancy were examined in this study in women with multiple sclerosis.

The junction shows trimming of 8 bases on V and 1 base on J, and the gene matches do not reach 1 base of it. Reading the germline V gene gives CDR1 SGHDT and CDR2 YYEEEE. The CDR3, cysteine through phenylalanine, is 13 amino acids long. Just CDR3 DNA is preserved here, 39 bases in frame from base 1. The library was made by the immunoSEQ multiplex PCR assay. Imported from immuneACCESS, the table was reduced by TCRdb to in-frame sequences with V and J called. These copies leave out some clones; in studies compared against another copy, an unresolved V gene accounts for under half, and the cause of the remainder is not known. Counted in this sample were tens of thousands of clones; around 93% of them appeared once. The top ten clonotypes cover over 1.5% of the sample.

Recombination joined TRBV5-6 with TRBJ2-2; 8 of the junction bases match TRBD2. The sequence was obtained from a female donor with multiple sclerosis, enrolled in a pregnancy study. The sequencing here drew on peripheral blood, taken after pregnancy. The CDR3 region: CASAGGNTGELFF. In nucleotides, the sequence is TGTGCCAGTGCGGGGGGGAACACCGGGGAGCTGTTTTTT.